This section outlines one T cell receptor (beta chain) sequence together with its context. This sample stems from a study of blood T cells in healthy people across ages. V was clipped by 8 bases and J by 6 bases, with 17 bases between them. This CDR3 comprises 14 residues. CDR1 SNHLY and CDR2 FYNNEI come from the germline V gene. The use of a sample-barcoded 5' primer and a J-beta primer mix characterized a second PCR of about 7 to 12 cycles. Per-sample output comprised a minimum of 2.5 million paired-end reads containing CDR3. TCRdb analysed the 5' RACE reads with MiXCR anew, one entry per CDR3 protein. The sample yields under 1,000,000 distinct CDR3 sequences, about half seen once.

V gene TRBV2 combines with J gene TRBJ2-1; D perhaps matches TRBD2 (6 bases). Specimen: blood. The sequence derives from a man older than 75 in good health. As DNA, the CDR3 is TGTGCCAGCGGTTTGGGACTCCTCATCAATGAGCAGTTCTTC. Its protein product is CASGLGLLINEQFF.